What follows is one T cell receptor (beta chain) and its context. CDR1 and CDR2 (germline): SNHLY, FYNNEI. The CDR3 consists of 14 residues. The V end lost 6 bases, the J end lost 6 bases, and 16 bases lay between the germline ends. Until they underwent thyroid surgery, no patient had received any treatment. These data come from a study of metastatic and nonmetastatic thyroid tumors. As for the study in general: Repertoires from malignant and benign thyroid patients were compared across blood and tumor or nodule tissue.

Authors' processing steps: For papillary thyroid cancer, a distant-metastasis classifier was constructed from CDR3 differences observed across clinicopathological groups. Using MiXCR, TCRdb reanalyzed the PCR reads. TCRdb's processing, not the authors', yielded these V and J calls. In the table there are about 35,000 clones, around 33% of which are singletons. The TCR originated in a female donor with papillary thyroid cancer or a benign thyroid nodule (not recorded which). Some clones in this sample may be carry-over from other donors' samples. The V and J genes are TRBV2 and TRBJ2-3, with D unresolved. The sequenced material came from tumor tissue. The DNA for the CDR3 is TGTGCCAGCAGAGACGGCCGTACGGCGGATACGCAGTATTTT. This sequence encodes CASRDGRTADTQYF.